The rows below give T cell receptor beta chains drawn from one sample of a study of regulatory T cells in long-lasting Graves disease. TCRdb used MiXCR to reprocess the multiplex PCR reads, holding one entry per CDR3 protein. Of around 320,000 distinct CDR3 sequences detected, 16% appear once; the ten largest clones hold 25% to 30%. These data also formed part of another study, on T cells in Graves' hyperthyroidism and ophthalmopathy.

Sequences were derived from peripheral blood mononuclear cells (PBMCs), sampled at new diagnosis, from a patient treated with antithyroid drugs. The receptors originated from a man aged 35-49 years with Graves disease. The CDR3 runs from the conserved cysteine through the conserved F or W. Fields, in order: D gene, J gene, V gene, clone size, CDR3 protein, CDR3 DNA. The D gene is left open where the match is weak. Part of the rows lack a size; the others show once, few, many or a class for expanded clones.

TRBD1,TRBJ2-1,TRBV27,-,CASSRDRAAYNEQFF,TGTGCCAGCAGTCGGGACAGGGCAGCCTACAATGAGCAGTTCTTC
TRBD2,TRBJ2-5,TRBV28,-,CASSPLLAGGLEAQYF,TGTGCCAGCAGTCCTCTACTAGCGGGGGGGCTGGAGGCCCAGTACTTC
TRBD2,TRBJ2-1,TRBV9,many,CASSSRLAGTYNEQFF,TGTGCCAGCAGCTCCCGACTAGCTGGCACCTACAATGAGCAGTTCTTC
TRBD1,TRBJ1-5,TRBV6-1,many,CASSEWNRGSNQPQHF,TGTGCCAGCAGCGAATGGAACAGGGGGAGCAATCAGCCCCAGCATTTT
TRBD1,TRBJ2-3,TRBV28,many,CASSSPGQRDTQYF,TGTGCCAGCAGTTCGCCGGGACAGCGAGATACGCAGTATTTT
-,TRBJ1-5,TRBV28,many,CASSPTHRRLRPQHF,TGTGCCAGCAGTCCGACCCACCGTCGGTTAAGGCCCCAGCATTTT
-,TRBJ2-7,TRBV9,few,CASSVTGTRSSYEQYF,TGTGCCAGCAGCGTAACGGGTACCAGAAGCTCCTACGAGCAGTACTTC
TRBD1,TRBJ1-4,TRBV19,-,CASSIPMGQANEKLFF,TGTGCCAGTAGTATCCCAATGGGACAGGCGAATGAAAAACTGTTTTTT
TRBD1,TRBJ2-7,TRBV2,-,CASRGTGQYEQYF,TGTGCCAGCAGGGGGACGGGACAGTACGAGCAGTACTTC
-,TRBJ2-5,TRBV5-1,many,CASRRTEQETQYF,TGCGCCAGCAGGCGGACAGAACAAGAGACCCAGTACTTC
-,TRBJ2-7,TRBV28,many,CASSFSRYEQYF,TGTGCCAGCAGTTTTAGCAGGTACGAGCAGTACTTC
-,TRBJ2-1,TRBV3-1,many,CASSQDAWANNEQFF,TGTGCCAGCAGCCAAGACGCTTGGGCTAACAATGAGCAGTTCTTC
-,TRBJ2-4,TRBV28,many,CASAVQGPGKNIQYF,TGTGCCAGCGCCGTACAGGGTCCTGGCAAAAACATTCAGTACTTC
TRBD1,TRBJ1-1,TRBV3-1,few,CASSQDYWGQGGSTEAFF,TGTGCCAGCAGCCAAGATTATTGGGGACAGGGAGGATCGACTGAAGCTTTCTTT
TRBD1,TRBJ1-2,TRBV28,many,CASSGTAANYGYTF,TGTGCCAGCAGCGGGACAGCGGCTAACTATGGCTACACCTTC
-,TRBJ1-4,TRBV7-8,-,CASSLVPGATNEKLFF,TGTGCCAGCAGCTTAGTGCCAGGAGCAACTAATGAAAAACTGTTTTTT
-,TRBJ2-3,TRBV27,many,CASSSGGYPSTDTQYF,TGTGCCAGCAGTTCCGGCGGGTACCCTAGCACAGATACGCAGTATTTT
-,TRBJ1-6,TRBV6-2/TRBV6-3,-,CASSYSARSNSPLHF,TGTGCCAGCAGTTACTCGGCCAGGTCTAATTCACCCCTCCACTTT
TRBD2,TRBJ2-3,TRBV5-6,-,CASSSTSGGRSDTQYF,TGTGCCAGCAGCTCGACTAGCGGGGGGCGGTCGGATACGCAGTATTTT
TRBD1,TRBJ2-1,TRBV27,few,CASSPTMTGYNEQFF,TGTGCCAGCAGTCCGACAATGACAGGGTACAATGAGCAGTTCTTC
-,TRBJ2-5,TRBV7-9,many,CASSLQGVSLQETQYF,TGTGCCAGCAGCTTACAGGGTGTAAGCCTACAAGAGACCCAGTACTTC
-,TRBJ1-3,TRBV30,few,CAWSIRYSGNTIYF,TGTGCCTGGAGTATAAGGTACTCTGGAAACACCATATATTTT
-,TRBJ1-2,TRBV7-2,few,CASSLSPGPYGYTF,TGTGCCAGCAGCTTATCCCCAGGGCCCTATGGCTACACCTTC
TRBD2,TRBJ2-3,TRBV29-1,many,CSVDERGGGDTQYF,TGCAGCGTTGACGAGCGGGGGGGCGGGGATACGCAGTATTTT
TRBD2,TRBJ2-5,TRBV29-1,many,CSVGASGGSQETQYF,TGCAGCGTTGGGGCTAGCGGGGGATCACAAGAGACCCAGTACTTC
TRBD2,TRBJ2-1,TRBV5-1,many,CASSLRAGGRYNEQFF,TGCGCCAGCAGCCTCCGAGCGGGGGGACGATACAATGAGCAGTTCTTC
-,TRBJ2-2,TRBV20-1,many,CSARRPGVAGELFF,TGCAGTGCTAGACGGCCGGGGGTCGCCGGGGAGCTGTTTTTT
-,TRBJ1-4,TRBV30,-,CAWNRVREKLFF,TGTGCCTGGAACAGGGTTCGTGAAAAACTGTTTTTT
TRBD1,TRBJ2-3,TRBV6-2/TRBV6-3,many,CASSYTGARTDTQYF,TGTGCCAGCAGTTACACAGGGGCCCGCACAGATACGCAGTATTTT
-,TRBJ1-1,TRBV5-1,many,CASSSGMNTEAFF,TGTGCCAGCAGCTCAGGGATGAACACTGAAGCTTTCTTT
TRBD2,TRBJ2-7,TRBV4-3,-,CASSQAGTSGVSSYEQYF,TGCGCCAGCAGCCAAGCCGGAACTAGCGGGGTTTCTTCCTACGAGCAGTACTTC
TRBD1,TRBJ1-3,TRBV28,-,CASSPTPGQGSGNTIYF,TGTGCCAGCAGTCCAACGCCGGGACAGGGCTCTGGAAACACCATATATTTT
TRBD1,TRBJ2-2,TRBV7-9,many,CASSPTPGQKNTGELFF,TGTGCCAGCAGCCCCACCCCGGGACAGAAGAACACCGGGGAGCTGTTTTTT
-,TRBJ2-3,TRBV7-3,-,CASSFLGGRDTQYF,TGTGCCAGCAGCTTCCTGGGGGGGCGAGATACGCAGTATTTT
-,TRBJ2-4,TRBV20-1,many,CSALHEWDIQYF,TGCAGTGCTTTACACGAATGGGACATTCAGTACTTC
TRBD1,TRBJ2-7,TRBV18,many,CASSLGQGQTYEQYF,TGTGCCAGCTCACTGGGACAGGGGCAAACCTACGAGCAGTACTTC
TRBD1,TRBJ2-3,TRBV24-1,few,CATSASGQTRRDTQYF,TGTGCCACCAGTGCCTCGGGACAGACGAGACGAGATACGCAGTATTTT
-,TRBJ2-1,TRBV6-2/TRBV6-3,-,CASNPRGGGSYNEQFF,TGTGCCAGCAATCCTAGGGGGGGTGGTTCCTACAATGAGCAGTTCTTC